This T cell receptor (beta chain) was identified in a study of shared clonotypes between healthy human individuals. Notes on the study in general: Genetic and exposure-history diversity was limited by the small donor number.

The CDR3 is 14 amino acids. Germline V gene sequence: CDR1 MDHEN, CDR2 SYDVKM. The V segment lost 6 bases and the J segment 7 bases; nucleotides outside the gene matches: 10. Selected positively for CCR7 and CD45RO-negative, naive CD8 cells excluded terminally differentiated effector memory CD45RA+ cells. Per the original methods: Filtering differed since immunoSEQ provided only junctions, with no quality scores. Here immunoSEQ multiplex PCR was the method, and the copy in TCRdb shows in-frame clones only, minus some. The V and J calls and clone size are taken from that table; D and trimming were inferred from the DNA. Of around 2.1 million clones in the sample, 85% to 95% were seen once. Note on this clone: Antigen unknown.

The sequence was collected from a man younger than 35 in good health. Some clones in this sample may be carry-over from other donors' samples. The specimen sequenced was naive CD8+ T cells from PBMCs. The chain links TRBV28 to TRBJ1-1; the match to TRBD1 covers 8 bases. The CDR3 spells CASRLRTGPGEAFF. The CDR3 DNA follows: TGTGCCAGCAGACTCCGGACAGGGCCTGGTGAAGCTTTCTTT.